Following are 25 T cell receptor beta chains from one sample sequenced in a study of vaccination effects on CD4 cells after COVID-19. The method was immunoSEQ multiplex PCR; TCRdb's version includes in-frame clones alone and lacks a portion of them. The repertoire holds roughly 70,000 clones, with 73% as singletons. Antigen specificity for these receptors is unknown. Expansion with viral peptide pools was applied to antigen-specific CD4+ T cells by the ViraFEST assay prior to sequencing. Culture proceeded for nine to eleven days, and CD4+ T cells were then isolated. Infection dated between March and December 2020, before the Alpha, Beta and Delta variants reached the United States. Sequenced material: CD4+ T cells from PBMCs cultured with HIV peptides, taken before COVID-19 vaccination. Regarding subset: HIV-1 Nef peptide pool negative control/reference culture. These receptors all stem from a human donor who had a prior SARS-CoV-2 infection.

The rearrangement links TRBV27 to TRBJ1-6, with 9 bases matching TRBD1. This CDR3 region has 14 residues. V was pared by 5 bases and J by 10 bases, with 6 bases of the junction left unmatched. CDR1 and CDR2 (germline): MNHEY, SMNVEV (reference sequence). The CDR3 nucleotides are TGTGCCAGCAGTCACAGGGGGCGGTGGTCACCCCTCCACTTT. Its translation: CASSHRGRWSPLHF.

The CDR3 sequence is CASSPDGNYGYTF. CDR3 bases: TGTGCCAGCTCACCGGACGGAAACTATGGCTACACCTTC. V is TRBV18 and J is TRBJ1-2, with D hard to call. Trimming shortened V by 3 bases and J by 2 bases, and 7 bases separated the two germline ends. This CDR3 region has 13 residues. The V gene's germline CDR1 is KGHSH and CDR2 LQKENI.

The CDR3 region has the DNA TGTGCCAGCAGCTTCCGGGACAGAACCTACGAGCAGTACTTC. This encodes CASSFRDRTYEQYF. The V gene is TRBV13, the J gene TRBJ2-7; 7 bases fit TRBD1. The CDR3 has 14 amino acids. In germline, CDR1 is PRHDT, CDR2 FYEKMQ (reference sequence). J lost 2 bases, V lost 3 bases, and 4 bases had no gene match. The full variable domain, its missing parts supplied by reference TRBV13 and TRBJ2-7, is AAGVIQSPRHLIKEKRETATLKCYPIPRHDTVYWYQQGPGQDPQFLISFYEKMQSDKGSIPDRFSAQQFSDYHSELNMSSLELGDSALYFCASSFRDRTYEQYFGPGTRLTVT.

V is TRBV19 and J is TRBJ1-2; D ambiguous. V was clipped by 3 bases and J by 0 bases, with 20 bases between them. CDR1 and CDR2 from the germline V gene are LNHDA and SQIVND (reference sequence). The CDR3 is 18 residues long. CDR3 bases: TGTGCCAGTAGTATGATGGGTTACGGGGTCGGAGCTAACTATGGCTACACCTTC. It codes for CASSMMGYGVGANYGYTF.

This chain joins TRBV9 and TRBJ2-5, with D hard to call. Germline V CDR1 and CDR2: SGDLS, YYNGEE. The CDR3 extends over 12 amino acids. The germline V and J ends were trimmed by 3 bases and 0 bases, with 3 bases remaining between them. The CDR3 loop reads CASSGNQETQYF. For the CDR3, the DNA is TGTGCCAGCAGCGGGAACCAAGAGACCCAGTACTTC.

The chain has TRBV5-4 and TRBJ2-1; D unclear. V was pared by 0 bases and J by 0 bases, with 7 bases between. The CDR3 is 15 residues long. The V gene's germline CDR1 is SGHNT and CDR2 YYREEE (reference sequence). In DNA, the CDR3 is TGTGCCAGCAGCTTGGACAGTTCCTCCTACAATGAGCAGTTCTTC. Its translation is CASSLDSSSYNEQFF.

As to this clone: The germline gene is not matched at one end of the junction; a read error may be the cause. The rearrangement links TRBV19 to TRBJ2-2; possible D gene TRBD2, 6 bases. Germline V lookup: CDR1 LNHDA, CDR2 SQIVND (reference sequence). CDR3 size: 19 residues. DNA for the CDR3: TGTGCCAGTAGCCCTGTGGGCGCGGGACGGGACGTGAACCCCGGGGAGCTGTTTTTT. It encodes CASSPVGAGRDVNPGELFF.

The table lists this clone with a count of one. The chain employs TRBV30 and TRBJ2-1; 7 bases are shared with TRBD2. V gave up 1 base and J gave up 12 bases; unmatched junction bases: 6. The CDR3 covers 12 residues. CDR1 is GTSNPN and CDR2 is SVGIG in the germline V gene (reference sequence). This CDR3 is CAWSETTSRQFF. CDR3 coding DNA: TGTGCCTGGAGTGAAACGACTAGCAGGCAGTTCTTC.

This chain joins TRBV6-6 and TRBJ2-2; TRBD1 aligns across 7 bases. Germline V gene lookup returns CDR1 MNHNY and CDR2 SVGAGI (reference sequence). This CDR3 is built from 16 residues. Trimming took 0 bases from V and 5 from J; bases not matched to a gene: 6. CDR3 nucleotide sequence: TGTGCCAGCAGTTACTCACGGGACAGAATGACCGGGGAGCTGTTTTTT. This translates into CASSYSRDRMTGELFF.

In its sample, this clone was seen a few times. The chain is built from TRBV4-1 and TRBJ1-6; the match to TRBD1 covers 9 bases. This CDR3 spans 15 amino acids. Germline values: CDR1 MGHRA, CDR2 YSYEKL. V lost 4 bases to trimming and J lost 9 bases; unmatched junction nucleotides: 7. The CDR3 loop reads CASSRGQGNSSPLHF. The CDR3 nucleotides are TGCGCCAGCAGCCGGGGACAGGGAAACAGTTCACCCCTCCACTTT.

This rearrangement joins TRBV15 to TRBJ2-7; 9 nucleotides match TRBD1. The J segment lost 2 bases and the V segment lost 5 bases, leaving 7 bases of the junction unmatched. The germline V gene has CDR1 LNHNV and CDR2 YYDKDF (reference sequence). The CDR3 is 15 amino acids. The chain's CDR3 is CATSLGQGLTYEQYF. The CDR3 coding sequence is TGTGCCACCAGCTTAGGACAGGGGCTGACCTACGAGCAGTACTTC.

This clone was detected a few times. This sequence joins TRBV19 and TRBJ2-2; D gene uncertain. Germline loops: CDR1 LNHDA, CDR2 SQIVND (reference sequence). The CDR3 sequence is 16 residues long. Trimming took 3 bases from V and 3 from J, leaving 14 bases between them. Here the CDR3 DNA reads TGTGCCAGTAGTATTTTGGTCCCCGGTGACACCGGGGAGCTGTTTTTT. Residues: CASSILVPGDTGELFF.

The chain employs TRBV7-8 and TRBJ2-7, with D hard to call. V was clipped by 2 bases and J by 0 bases, with 20 bases between them. In germline, CDR1 is SGHVS, CDR2 FQNEAQ. This CDR3 has 18 residues. The CDR3 is CASSLFLGVGESSYEQYF. CDR3 nucleotides: TGTGCCAGCAGCTTATTCCTTGGCGTGGGCGAGAGCTCCTACGAGCAGTACTTC.

The chain links TRBV6-5 to TRBJ1-6; D gene unclear. The CDR3 is 13 amino acids. Germline-derived CDR1 and CDR2 are MNHEY and SVGAGI. V was shortened by 7 bases and J by 2 bases, with 6 bases between the two germline ends. The CDR3 loop reads CASKTTYNSPLHF. Here the CDR3 DNA reads TGTGCCAGCAAGACAACCTATAATTCACCCCTCCACTTT.

J is TRBJ2-7 and V is TRBV3-1 (or the pseudogene TRBV3-2); D perhaps matches TRBD2 (5 bases). Germline CDR1 reads LGHDT; CDR2 reads YNNKEL (reference sequence). CDR3 length equals 15 residues. V was trimmed by 4 bases and J by 0 bases, leaving 13 bases between them. The CDR3 reads CASSPTGGSSYEQYF. CDR3 sequence (DNA): TGTGCCAGCAGCCCTACTGGAGGCAGCTCCTACGAGCAGTACTTC.

This clone was counted ten times or more. The chain has TRBV6-1 and TRBJ2-2, with D perhaps matching TRBD2 (5 bases). Germline loops: CDR1 MNHNS, CDR2 SASEGT. With 0 bases removed from V and 5 bases from J, the gap between germline ends came to 13 bases. This CDR3 is built from 16 residues. CDR3 in DNA: TGTGCCAGCAGTGAAGCTTCCTACCCGGGGACCGGGGAGCTGTTTTTT. As protein: CASSEASYPGTGELFF.

V usage is TRBV5-1 and J usage is TRBJ1-3; D uncertain. V lost 0 bases and J lost 0, with 10 bases in between. This CDR3 spans 16 amino acids. CDR1 and CDR2 (germline): SGHRS, YFSETQ. The CDR3 spells CASSLEVGISGNTIYF. The CDR3 nucleotides read TGCGCCAGCAGCTTGGAGGTCGGAATCTCTGGAAACACCATATATTTT.

This chain connects TRBV5-1 to TRBJ2-1, with 11 nucleotides matching TRBD2. Germline CDR1 SGHRS, CDR2 YFSETQ. The length of the CDR3 is 16 residues. The trim removed 5 bases at V and 8 bases at J, leaving 12 bases unmatched. CDR3 sequence reads: CASRRNVAGGPDEQFF. CDR3 nucleotide sequence: TGCGCCAGCAGGAGAAATGTAGCGGGGGGGCCTGATGAGCAGTTCTTC.

This clone turned up a few times. CDR3 DNA sequence: TGTGCTAGTGGTTTGTTGACCCGCGAGCAGTTCTTC. It is translated as CASGLLTREQFF. The V and J genes are TRBV12-5 and TRBJ2-1; D is uncertain. CDR1 and CDR2 from the germline V gene are LGHNT and FRNRAP. This CDR3 comprises 12 residues. Trimming left V 2 bases short and J 10 bases short, with 9 bases between.

The sample holds many counts of this clone. The chain employs TRBV7-3 and TRBJ1-3; D is unresolved. CDR1 and CDR2 (germline): SGHTA, FQGTGA. This CDR3 is built from 14 residues. Trimming removed 0 bases from V and 3 bases from J, with 6 bases in between. In nucleotides, the CDR3 is TGTGCCAGCAGCTTAACGGGAGGTGGAAACACCATATATTTT. Its protein product is CASSLTGGGNTIYF.

The chain is built from TRBV4-2 and TRBJ2-7; 9 bases line up with TRBD2. The CDR3 runs 18 residues. Germline CDR1 and CDR2: LGHNA and YNFKEQ. Trimming removed 0 bases from V and 2 bases from J; junction bases left unmatched: 11. This CDR3 reads CASSQDFGAGLAPYEQYF. CDR3 DNA sequence: TGTGCCAGCAGCCAAGATTTCGGGGCGGGACTAGCACCCTACGAGCAGTACTTC.

The chain has TRBV6-5 and TRBJ2-7; no clear D. The CDR3 runs to 14 residues. The germline CDR1 and CDR2 sequences are MNHEY and SVGAGI. V lost 4 bases and J 2 bases, leaving 12 bases between the germline ends. The DNA for the CDR3 is TGTGCCAGCAGTTCGATAGTCTACCCCTACGAGCAGTACTTC. Translating it yields CASSSIVYPYEQYF.

This clone occurred a few times. The junction and the germline gene differ at one end; a read error may be behind it. This chain connects TRBV4-3 to TRBJ2-1; no reliable D call. Germline CDR1 and CDR2: LGHNA and YSLEER. The CDR3 is made up of 13 amino acids. CDR3 sequence reads: CASSKDTYNEQFF. The CDR3 region has the DNA TGCGCCAGCAGCAAAGATACGTACAATGAGCAGTTCTTC.

The V and J genes are TRBV2 and TRBJ1-2, with 9 bases lining up with TRBD1. CDR3 length equals 20 residues. From germline, CDR1 is SNHLY and CDR2 FYNNEI. Trimming at V came to 1 base and at J to 2 bases, leaving 17 bases not matched to a gene. The DNA of the CDR3 is TGTGCCAGCAGTGAAGGCCAGTCCGGGACAGGGAAGAGGGTGAACTATGGCTACACCTTC. Protein: CASSEGQSGTGKRVNYGYTF.

This clone has a handful of counts. This sequence joins TRBV18 and TRBJ2-7; D is undetermined. Germline V gene data show CDR1 as KGHSH and CDR2 as LQKENI. CDR3 length: 14 amino acids. V shed 0 bases and J shed 1 base, with 7 bases lying between them. CDR3 residues: CASSPPYSSYEQYF. The DNA for the CDR3 is TGTGCCAGCTCACCACCCTACAGTTCCTACGAGCAGTACTTC.